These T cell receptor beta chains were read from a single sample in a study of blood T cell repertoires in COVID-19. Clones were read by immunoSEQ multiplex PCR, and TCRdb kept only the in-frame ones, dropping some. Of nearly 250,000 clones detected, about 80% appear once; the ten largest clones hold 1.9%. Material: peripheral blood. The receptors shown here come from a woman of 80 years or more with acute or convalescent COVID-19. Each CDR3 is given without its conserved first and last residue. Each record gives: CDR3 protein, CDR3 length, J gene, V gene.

CDR3 protein: ASRRDRFSYEQY
CDR3 length: 12
J gene: TRBJ2-7
V gene: TRBV6-5

CDR3 protein: ASSPRENSPLH
CDR3 length: 11
J gene: TRBJ1-6
V gene: TRBV12-3/TRBV12-4

CDR3 protein: ASAFGTGAWDTQY
CDR3 length: 13
J gene: TRBJ2-3
V gene: TRBV19

CDR3 protein: ASSLTGTVNQPQH
CDR3 length: 13
J gene: TRBJ1-5
V gene: TRBV6-6

CDR3 protein: ASSRKTNLSNQPQH
CDR3 length: 14
J gene: TRBJ1-5
V gene: TRBV28

CDR3 protein: ASSRLNVLALAKNIQY
CDR3 length: 16
J gene: TRBJ2-4
V gene: TRBV6-2/TRBV6-3

CDR3 protein: ASSVDGLTDTQY
CDR3 length: 12
J gene: TRBJ2-3
V gene: TRBV9

CDR3 protein: SASSGHLMNTEAF
CDR3 length: 13
J gene: TRBJ1-1
V gene: TRBV20-1

CDR3 protein: ASSLDNEQY
CDR3 length: 9
J gene: TRBJ2-7
V gene: TRBV11-3

CDR3 protein: ASSQDRVGTRVNYGYT
CDR3 length: 16
J gene: TRBJ1-2
V gene: TRBV4-3

CDR3 protein: ASSLVASGNRADTQY
CDR3 length: 15
J gene: TRBJ2-3
V gene: TRBV5-6

CDR3 protein: ASSQGQGVTNEKLF
CDR3 length: 14
J gene: TRBJ1-4
V gene: TRBV5-1

CDR3 protein: ASSQSWGGLSGYT
CDR3 length: 13
J gene: TRBJ1-2
V gene: TRBV4-3

CDR3 protein: ASSLGGGYGYT
CDR3 length: 11
J gene: TRBJ1-2
V gene: TRBV27

CDR3 protein: ASSEKAGTGSYNEQF
CDR3 length: 15
J gene: TRBJ2-1
V gene: TRBV14

CDR3 protein: ASSYWAGVANEQF
CDR3 length: 13
J gene: TRBJ2-1
V gene: TRBV6-2/TRBV6-3

CDR3 protein: ASHDTGAWTEAF
CDR3 length: 12
J gene: TRBJ1-1
V gene: TRBV10-1

CDR3 protein: ASRLDRDRYNEQF
CDR3 length: 13
J gene: TRBJ2-1
V gene: TRBV3-1/TRBV3-2

CDR3 protein: ASSVLEGTGELF
CDR3 length: 12
J gene: TRBJ2-2
V gene: TRBV5-1

CDR3 protein: ASSPTSELTDTQY
CDR3 length: 13
J gene: TRBJ2-3
V gene: TRBV28

CDR3 protein: ASSLLQGPLGAGNTEAF
CDR3 length: 17
J gene: TRBJ1-1
V gene: TRBV6-6

CDR3 protein: ASSATGTGYNEQF
CDR3 length: 13
J gene: TRBJ2-1
V gene: TRBV27

CDR3 protein: ASRLNGGLGETQY
CDR3 length: 13
J gene: TRBJ2-5
V gene: TRBV27

CDR3 protein: ASSKGQGAKETQY
CDR3 length: 13
J gene: TRBJ2-5
V gene: TRBV11-3

CDR3 protein: ASSLVSLITYEQY
CDR3 length: 13
J gene: TRBJ2-7
V gene: TRBV5-6

CDR3 protein: ASSFPGGGAYNEQF
CDR3 length: 14
J gene: TRBJ2-1
V gene: TRBV5-6